Shown below are 26 T cell receptor beta chains from a single sample sequenced in a study of blood T cell repertoires in COVID-19. Only in-frame clones appear in the TCRdb table, and some are missing; sequencing was by immunoSEQ multiplex PCR. This repertoire shows some 190,000 clones, 70% to 90% found once; its top ten account for approximately 9.9%. Sequenced material: peripheral blood. The receptors come from a human donor with active or convalescent COVID-19. The donor label of this sample is uncertain.

This rearrangement joins TRBV10-3 to TRBJ2-1; a weak D match, TRBD2 (7 bases). The CDR3 is 16 amino acids. From germline, CDR1 is ENHRY and CDR2 SYGVKD. V was trimmed by 0 bases and J by 11 bases, leaving 20 bases between them. The DNA for the CDR3 is TGTGCCATCAGTGAGTCGGGGGGGGGCTACAATGATAAGCAGTTCTTC. It codes for CAISESGGGYNDKQFF.

The chain joins TRBV18 to TRBJ2-7; D is perhaps TRBD1 (5 bases). Germline V gene lookup returns CDR1 KGHSH and CDR2 LQKENI. The CDR3 length is 13 residues. V shed 3 bases and J shed 5 bases, with 11 bases lying between them. CDR3 in amino acids: CASSPAGSNEQYF. In DNA form, the CDR3 reads TGTGCCAGCTCACCGGCAGGGTCGAACGAGCAGTACTTC. Combining the CDR3 with reference TRBV18 and TRBJ2-7 gives the whole variable domain NAGVMQNPRHLVRRRGQEARLRCSPMKGHSHVYWYRQLPEEGLKFMVYLQKENIIDESGMPKERFSAEFPKEGPSILRIQQVVRGDSAAYFCASSPAGSNEQYFGPGTRLTVT.

The gene calls are TRBV27 and TRBJ2-5, with 8 bases lining up with TRBD1. Germline lookup yields CDR1 MNHEY and CDR2 SMNVEV (reference sequence). This CDR3 spans 13 amino acids. The ends lost 6 bases at V and 9 bases at J; junction bases unmatched: 9. The CDR3 DNA reads TGTGCCAGCAGCCCCAGGGGGCGCAGAGCCCAGTACTTC. This encodes CASSPRGRRAQYF.

The J gene is TRBJ1-5, the V gene TRBV29-1; 10 positions match TRBD1. CDR3 length: 13 residues. Germline V CDR1 and CDR2: SQVTM, ANQGSEA. V trimming: 4 bases; J trimming: 4 bases; junction bases outside the gene matches: 1. The CDR3 sequence is CSVGTGGNQPQHF. Written as DNA, the CDR3 is TGCAGCGTTGGGACAGGGGGAAATCAGCCCCAGCATTTT.

This chain links TRBV2 with TRBJ2-2, with D maybe TRBD1 (5 bases). Germline CDR1 and CDR2: SNHLY and FYNNEI. With 10 bases removed from V and 0 bases from J, the gap between germline ends came to 9 bases. The CDR3 is made up of 13 amino acids. In nucleotides, the CDR3 is TGTGCCAACCGACAGACGAACACCGGGGAGCTGTTTTTT. Protein sequence: CANRQTNTGELFF.

The chain joins TRBV5-1 to TRBJ2-3; TRBD2 matches 8 bases. The germline V gene has CDR1 SGHRS and CDR2 YFSETQ. This CDR3 has 16 amino acids. The V segment lost 1 base and the J segment 6 bases; nucleotides outside the gene matches: 10. The CDR3, as DNA: TGCGCCAGCAGCTTGATGGGGGCGGGGGGCCTCGATACGCAGTATTTT. As protein: CASSLMGAGGLDTQYF.

This sequence joins TRBV6-6 and TRBJ1-2; D is possibly TRBD1 (5 bases). The CDR3 is made up of 18 amino acids. Trimming removed 5 bases at V and 2 bases at J, with 24 bases between. Looked up from germline, CDR1 is MNHNY and CDR2 is SVGAGI (reference sequence). The CDR3 loop reads CASSLEGAPATKNYGYTF. CDR3 coding DNA: TGTGCCAGCAGTCTTGAAGGGGCCCCCGCGACGAAAAACTATGGCTACACCTTC.

This chain joins TRBV24-1 and TRBJ1-2, with D tentatively TRBD1 (5 bases). Germline V gives CDR1 KGHDR, CDR2 SFDVKD. V lost 4 bases and J lost 8, with 19 bases in between. CDR3 size: 15 residues. CDR3 residues: CATSDGTAPGGGYTF. DNA of the CDR3: TGTGCCACCAGTGACGGTACGGCCCCGGGGGGAGGCTACACCTTC.

The chain has TRBV7-2 and TRBJ1-2; TRBD1 matches at 9 bases. Germline CDR1 SGHTA, CDR2 FQGNSA. The CDR3 is 14 amino acids. V was pared by 5 bases and J by 1 base, with 2 bases of the junction left unmatched. CDR3 sequence reads: CASSADRGNYGYTF. CDR3 in DNA: TGTGCCAGCAGCGCGGACAGGGGTAACTATGGCTACACCTTC.

This CDR3 reads CATLGPMGQGGNYGYTF. The CDR3 DNA is TGTGCCACCCTCGGCCCAATGGGACAGGGGGGAAACTATGGCTACACCTTC. This rearrangement joins TRBV7-9 to TRBJ1-2, with 11 bases matching TRBD1. The V gene end was trimmed by 10 bases and the J gene end by 2 bases; junction bases not matched to a gene: 15. Per the germline V gene, CDR1 is SEHNR and CDR2 is FQNEAQ (reference sequence). The CDR3 is 17 amino acids.

This chain uses TRBV3-1 (or the pseudogene TRBV3-2) with TRBJ1-5, with 10 bases fitting TRBD1. The germline V gene has CDR1 LGHDT and CDR2 YNNKEL (reference sequence). CDR3 length: 15 amino acids. J was trimmed by 1 base and V by 5 bases; bases with no gene match: 2. The CDR3 sequence is CASSKTGGSNQPQHF. DNA for the CDR3: TGTGCCAGCAGCAAGACAGGGGGCAGCAATCAGCCCCAGCATTTT.

The chain links TRBV7-2 to TRBJ1-2; D is possibly TRBD1 (5 bases). The CDR3 contains 17 residues. From germline, CDR1 is SGHTA and CDR2 FQGNSA. Trimming pared 2 bases from V and 1 base from J, leaving 17 bases between. CDR3: CASSLLLGADLNYGYTF. The CDR3 coding sequence is TGTGCCAGCAGCTTATTGTTAGGGGCAGACCTTAACTATGGCTACACCTTC.

This clone has only one observation. The chain recombines TRBV2 with TRBJ1-4, with a possible D match to TRBD1 (5 bases). This CDR3 comprises 15 residues. V lost 7 bases to trimming and J lost 8 bases, with 20 bases between them. The germline CDR1 and CDR2 sequences are SNHLY and FYNNEI. DNA for the CDR3: TGTGCCAGCACTTTAGGACCCGCTGGGGGGGAAAAACTGTTTTTT. It encodes CASTLGPAGGEKLFF.

The chain couples TRBV7-3 to TRBJ2-7, with D unclear. The germline V gene has CDR1 SGHTA and CDR2 FQGTGA. The CDR3 covers 14 residues. V was trimmed by 3 bases and J by 6 bases, leaving 15 bases between them. CDR3 region: CASSLNPGISEQYF. CDR3 DNA sequence: TGTGCCAGCAGCTTGAATCCAGGAATCTCCGAGCAGTACTTC.

The rearrangement uses TRBV9 and TRBJ1-1; TRBD1 matches at 9 bases. CDR3 length: 14 amino acids. Germline V CDR1 and CDR2: SGDLS, YYNGEE. J was trimmed by 0 bases and V by 6 bases; bases with no gene match: 3. CDR3 sequence reads: CASTRDRVNTEAFF. CDR3 in DNA: TGTGCCAGCACCCGGGACAGGGTGAACACTGAAGCTTTCTTT.

The genes are TRBV25-1 and TRBJ2-7, with D maybe TRBD1 (5 bases). The CDR3 extends over 15 amino acids. V was clipped by 4 bases and J by 4 bases, with 17 bases between them. Germline loops: CDR1 MGHDK, CDR2 SYGVNS. CDR3 nucleotide sequence: TGTGCCAGCAGTGGATCGGGCCCTCCAGGGTACGAGCAGTACTTC. Translated, it gives CASSGSGPPGYEQYF.

V is TRBV10-3 and J is TRBJ1-6; the D gene is possibly TRBD1 (5 bases). Germline lookup yields CDR1 ENHRY and CDR2 SYGVKD. The CDR3 loop spans 14 amino acids. The V and J ends lost 8 bases and 4 bases respectively, with 12 bases between them. CDR3 in DNA: TGTGCCATCCGGGGAGGACAATATAATTCACCCCTCCACTTT. Protein product: CAIRGGQYNSPLHF.

This sequence joins TRBV24-1 and TRBJ2-7, with 9 bases matching TRBD1. With V trimmed by 5 bases and J by 1 base, 2 bases remained unmatched. Germline V CDR1 and CDR2: KGHDR, SFDVKD. The CDR3 covers 14 residues. The DNA for the CDR3 is TGTGCCACCAGTGGTGGACAGGGGTCCTACGAGCAGTACTTC. This encodes CATSGGQGSYEQYF.

The chain combines TRBV5-1 with TRBJ2-5; tentative D call: TRBD1 (5 bases). Between the trimmed V and J ends, which lost 1 base and 1 base, there was a span of 8 bases. The CDR3 spans 14 residues. CDR1 and CDR2 from the germline V gene are SGHRS and YFSETQ. As DNA, the CDR3 is TGCGCCAGCAGCTTGAGACAGTCCCAAGAGACCCAGTACTTC. Translation: CASSLRQSQETQYF.

The genes are TRBV25-1 and TRBJ2-2; D is ambiguous. The CDR3 loop spans 16 amino acids. The ends were cut back, 4 bases at V and 1 base at J, with 13 bases in the middle. The V gene's germline CDR1 is MGHDK and CDR2 SYGVNS. Here the CDR3 reads CASSGRPLGNTGELFF. CDR3 DNA: TGTGCCAGCAGTGGGCGGCCCTTGGGGAACACCGGGGAGCTGTTTTTT.

The chain combines TRBV27 with TRBJ1-5; D possibly corresponds to TRBD1 (6 bases). Per the germline V gene, CDR1 is MNHEY and CDR2 is SMNVEV (reference sequence). The V gene lost 6 bases and the J gene lost 4 bases, with 22 bases spanning the gap. The CDR3 loop spans 17 amino acids. CDR3 DNA sequence: TGTGCCAGCAGCCCCTTGACCGGGACAAGCATTAATCAGCCCCAGCATTTT. Its protein is CASSPLTGTSINQPQHF.

The chain links TRBV4-3 to TRBJ1-1; D is undetermined. The CDR3 contains 16 residues. Per germline, CDR1 LGHNA and CDR2 YSLEER. V dropped 0 bases and J dropped 4 bases, with 15 bases sitting between them. The CDR3 DNA is TGCGCCAGCAGCCAAGATTATTATTCTGCGGGCACTGAAGCTTTCTTT. As protein: CASSQDYYSAGTEAFF.

The chain carries TRBV21-1 and TRBJ2-5; the D segment call TRBD2 is taken from the table without a DNA check. TRBV21-1 is classified as a pseudogene. This CDR3 region has 17 residues. CDR3 in amino acids: CASSTKGTSGDQETQYF. DNA for the CDR3: TGTGCCAGCAGCACCAAGGGGACTAGCGGGGATCAAGAGACCCAGTACTTC.

The V gene is TRBV5-1, the J gene TRBJ1-2; tentatively, D is TRBD1 (6 bases). This CDR3 has 14 amino acids. V lost 4 bases and J 0 bases, leaving 10 bases between the germline ends. Per germline, CDR1 SGHRS and CDR2 YFSETQ. The CDR3 DNA is TGCGCCAGCAGCCCAGGGGTAGCTAACTATGGCTACACCTTC. This translates into CASSPGVANYGYTF.

The chain employs TRBV27 and TRBJ2-5; a weak D match, TRBD2 (5 bases). Per the germline V gene, CDR1 is MNHEY and CDR2 is SMNVEV (reference sequence). The CDR3 loop spans 15 amino acids. The V and J ends lost 7 bases and 0 bases respectively, with 15 bases between them. The chain's CDR3 is CASKNHVGDQETQYF. As DNA, the CDR3 is TGTGCCAGCAAAAATCACGTGGGAGACCAAGAGACCCAGTACTTC.

This clone was counted many times. The CDR3 sequence: CASSPEGQGFTPLHF. The CDR3 DNA reads TGCGCCAGCAGCCCGGAGGGACAGGGTTTTACACCCCTCCACTTT. The chain is built from TRBV4-1 and TRBJ1-6; 9 bases match TRBD1. From germline, CDR1 is MGHRA and CDR2 YSYEKL. This CDR3 has 15 residues. V shed 4 bases and J 11 bases; nucleotides not matched to a gene: 9.